These 5 T cell receptor beta chains were all obtained from the same sample, sequenced in a study of shared T cell receptors in the human thymus. The protocol was immunoSEQ multiplex PCR, while the TCRdb copy is restricted to in-frame clones and leaves out a portion. This table has some 660,000 clones, more than 70% appearing once. The same sample was also used in a study of human thymus T cells.

Sequenced sample: thymocytes. All receptors come from a boy under two years old with a congenital heart defect.

This clone was counted once. The chain has TRBV2 and TRBJ1-2, with unresolved D. Germline CDR1 reads SNHLY; CDR2 reads FYNNEI. Between the trimmed V and J ends, which lost 7 bases and 5 bases, there was a span of 11 bases. CDR3 length: 12 residues. The CDR3 loop is CASNQRVYGYTF. The CDR3 bases are TGTGCCAGCAACCAACGGGTATATGGCTACACCTTC.

V usage is TRBV30 and J usage is TRBJ1-2; 7 nucleotides match TRBD1. J lost 5 bases, V lost 2 bases, and 11 bases had no gene match. Germline V gives CDR1 GTSNPN, CDR2 SVGIG (reference sequence). The CDR3 runs 15 residues. CDR3 DNA: TGTGCCTGGAGTAGTCGGACAGGAGACTTTTATGGCTACACCTTC. Its protein is CAWSSRTGDFYGYTF. Using reference TRBV30 and TRBJ1-2 for the parts outside the CDR3, the full variable domain is SQTIHQWPATLVQPVGSPLSLECTVEGTSNPNLYWYRQAAGRGLQLLFYSVGIGQISSEVPQNLSASRPQDRQFILSSKKLLLSDSGFYLCAWSSRTGDFYGYTFGSGTRLTVV.

The genes are TRBV14 and TRBJ1-1; no definite D call. The V and J ends lost 4 bases and 4 bases respectively, with 19 bases between them. CDR3 length equals 16 residues. Germline assignment: CDR1 SGHDN and CDR2 FVKESK. CDR3 protein: CASSRNLIEGATEAFF. In DNA, the CDR3 is TGTGCCAGCAGCCGAAATCTTATAGAGGGCGCCACTGAAGCTTTCTTT. Full variable domain (remainder filled in from reference TRBV14 and TRBJ1-1): EAGVTQFPSHSVIEKGQTVTLRCDPISGHDNLYWYRRVMGKEIKFLLHFVKESKQDESGMPNNRFLAERTGGTYSTLKVQPAELEDSGVYFCASSRNLIEGATEAFFGQGTRLTVV.

As concerns this clone: One end of the junction varies from germline; a read error may be responsible. This chain uses TRBV27 with TRBJ2-7, with 7 bases aligning to TRBD1. CDR3 size: 17 residues. Germline V gene sequence: CDR1 MNHEY, CDR2 SMNVEV (reference sequence). The CDR3 here is CASRRRRDRERFYEQCF. The CDR3 bases are TGTGCCAGCAGAAGGAGGCGCGACAGGGAAAGGTTCTACGAGCAGTGCTTC.

The chain is built from TRBV20-1 and TRBJ2-5; 7 bases match TRBD1. The germline gives CDR1 DFQATT, CDR2 SNEGSKA (reference sequence). The J segment lost 9 bases and the V segment lost 5 bases, leaving 6 bases of the junction unmatched. CDR3 length equals 11 residues. DNA of the CDR3: TGCAGTGCTGTAGACAGGGTGGCCCAGTACTTC. It yields the protein CSAVDRVAQYF.